The T cell receptor beta chain described here comes from a study of T cells in Graves' hyperthyroidism and ophthalmopathy (dated by TCRdb to about 2019). Regarding the research as a whole: Peripheral blood was collected at initial diagnosis, before any treatment. To identify distinguishing TCR V-J signatures, a discovery cohort of 100 or so patients was used, comprising some 43 with Graves' ophthalmopathy and around 60 with stable Graves' hyperthyroidism. An independent validation cohort of fewer than 20 hyperthyroidism patients and roughly 16 patients who later progressed to ophthalmopathy tested prospective prediction of ophthalmopathy. The 85 to 100 discovery patients were divided at random into training and test sets in a 7:3 ratio. In several Graves' hyperthyroidism patients, the study also compared T-cell repertoires from thyroid tissue with T-cell repertoires from blood. Following sampling, methimazole starting at 30 mg daily was given to hyperthyroidism patients, and high-dose intravenous methylprednisolone was given to ophthalmopathy patients. TCR Vbeta CDR3 sequencing of 120 to 150 peripheral blood samples (about 45 ophthalmopathy, about 80 hyperthyroidism and approximately 17 progressor patients) is reported in the paper.

This clonotype showed up many times. Its antigen specificity is not known. Per-base qualities were not stored, and no clone one base away is much larger. Overall results and qualifications from the work: Sample size was not statistically predetermined, and investigators were not blinded to group allocation. Most expanded thyroid clonotypes (frequency above 0.001) were also detected in blood, suggesting blood repertoires may reflect thyroid immune responses. A 13 V-J signature model separated ophthalmopathy from stable hyperthyroidism, with nearly 90% sensitivity and 81.08% specificity in cross-validation and 80%/75% in testing. In validation, the model predicted progression to ophthalmopathy with approximately 70% sensitivity and around 72% specificity, a median of about 6 months before onset.

The TCR beta CDR3 regions were amplified from the RNA transcripts. For the first round of RT-PCR on the TCR CDR3, the HTBI primer set was used together with the Qiagen OneStep RT-PCR kit. A second multiplex PCR round built the libraries, followed by size selection and purification. The libraries were sequenced on an Illumina HiSeq2000 using paired-end 100 bp reads. On the authors' methods: Raw data were processed with SOAPnuke, discarding reads with adapters, uncalled bases, mean Phred below 15, or no exact constant-primer or identifier match. High-quality paired reads were merged with COPE v1.2.5, and unique nucleotide sequences were defined as clonotypes. MiTCR v1.1 was used to align the clonotypes against IMGT TRBV, TRBD and TRBJ reference segments. Analysis was restricted to V-J combinations with a frequency above 0.0001, which covered roughly 99% of repertoires. The TCS score was defined as F50 (clonal expansion) divided by E x V (chaos), with BLOSUM62-based TCRdist calculated between CDR3 peptides within each V-J. Welch's t-statistics and random forest reduced fewer than 550 V-J features to about 13, which were used in a naive Bayes classifier (R e1071). In TCRdb, the public reads were trimmed at Q25 with fastp and aligned with MiXCR, with productive beta chains retained. Each CDR3 protein appears once, grouped with its most common genes and DNA. The V and J calls were not made by the authors but by TCRdb's processing. Counted in this sample were over 450,000 distinct CDR3 sequences; around 14% of them appeared once. The ten largest account for about 17% of the sample.

V is pared back by 8 bases and J by 4 bases, with 15 bases lying between the germline termini. Including the terminal cysteine and phenylalanine, the CDR3 comprises 13 residues. Left in the record is the CDR3 DNA by itself, 39 bases read in frame from the first base. The germline V gene specifies SNHLY as CDR1 and FYNNEI as CDR2. Stable Graves' hyperthyroidism was defined as no progression to ophthalmopathy during 18 months of follow-up. Hyperthyroidism patients were aged 18 to 65 years and newly diagnosed, with disease duration of less than 2 months. Patients with uncontrolled infections, other autoimmune diseases, pregnancy or lactation were excluded. Diagnoses were based on clinical symptoms, serum thyroxine and TRAb, thyroid ultrasound and orbital computed tomography. PBMCs were isolated from approximately 10 ml of fresh peripheral blood by Ficoll-Paque density gradient centrifugation. Total RNA was extracted using Trizol reagent, and RNA quality was assessed on an Agilent 2100 Bioanalyzer.

The TCR sequence derives from a woman between 18 and 30 years old with Graves' hyperthyroidism. The sequenced material came from blood. The rearranged segments are TRBV2 and TRBJ2-7; the D gene assignment is perhaps TRBD1 or TRBD2, with each matching 5 bases. Here is the DNA: TGTGCCAGCGGGGGTCTGATAGGATACGAGCAGTACTTC. The translation is CASGGLIGYEQYF. Here the CDR3 is joined to the reference TRBV2 and TRBJ2-7 genes, and the full variable domain is: EPEVTQTPSHQVTQMGQEVILRCVPISNHLYFYWYRQILGQKVEFLVSFYNNEISEKSEIFDDQFSVERPDGSNFTLKIRSTKLEDSAMYFCASGGLIGYEQYFGPGTRLTVT.